These T cell receptor beta chains were read from a single sample in a study of T-cell memory formation after mild COVID-19. TCRdb re-analysed the 5' RACE reads in MiXCR, keeping a single row per CDR3 protein. The sample lists some 300,000 distinct CDR3 sequences; more than 20% were seen once. The sequencing sample was made of PBMCs or a T cell subset sorted from them (not recorded which). The origin of the receptors is a man aged 18 to 30 who had mild COVID-19 (a few samples of this study predate the infection). Cell type and time point are not known. Each CDR3 is given with its conserved first and last residue. The order of the fields is J gene, V gene, CDR3 length, CDR3 protein.

TRBJ1-2 | TRBV12-3/TRBV12-4 | 14 | CASSFGTSNYGYTF
TRBJ1-1 | TRBV5-8 | 13 | CASSLRSYTEAFF
TRBJ2-5 | TRBV14 | 16 | CASSPLRAGGYETQYF
TRBJ1-1 | TRBV6-2/TRBV6-3 | 14 | CASSFTGGWTEAFF
TRBJ1-1 | TRBV6-5 | 13 | CASSYSPGAEAFF
TRBJ1-5 | TRBV20-1 | 14 | CSARGVGGYQPQHF
TRBJ2-5 | TRBV15 | 16 | CATSRDSLAGEETQYF
TRBJ1-6 | TRBV5-1 | 16 | CASSLAPDRPNSPLHF
TRBJ2-3 | TRBV7-6 | 15 | CASSLAWGHTDTQYF
TRBJ1-1 | TRBV7-8 | 12 | CASSLTGAEAFF
TRBJ2-1 | TRBV7-3 | 17 | CASSLMSLALAGGEQFF
TRBJ2-3 | TRBV9 | 14 | CASSVVQNTDTQYF
TRBJ1-1 | TRBV7-2 | 15 | CASSTYGDRAGEAFF
TRBJ1-5 | TRBV21-1 | 16 | CAGFGAGGLGRQPQHF
TRBJ1-1 | TRBV6-6 | 11 | CASSYGGEAFF
TRBJ2-5 | TRBV7-9 | 15 | CASSSLGQTQETQYF
TRBJ2-2 | TRBV29-1 | 13 | CSGGQGVTGELFF
TRBJ2-5 | TRBV10-3 | 16 | CAISEGSRLLQETQYF
TRBJ2-5 | TRBV4-2 | 20 | CASSQVPGLANLGGQETQYF
TRBJ1-2 | TRBV7-2 | 16 | CASSASPFTANYGYTF
TRBJ1-1 | TRBV5-1 | 16 | CASSFLPGTSNSEAFF
TRBJ2-3 | TRBV27 | 16 | CASSSVRTSSTDTQYF
TRBJ1-6 | TRBV29-1 | 13 | CSVEFGQGAPLHF
TRBJ2-2 | TRBV12-3/TRBV12-4 | 15 | CASRDGTAFPGELFF
TRBJ1-5 | TRBV12-3/TRBV12-4 | 15 | CASSYRQGRNQPQHF
TRBJ2-3 | TRBV10-2 | 14 | CASRPGLAGDTQYF
TRBJ2-4 | TRBV7-9 | 16 | CASSLVHSRAKNIQYF
TRBJ2-3 | TRBV29-1 | 15 | CSVELGTSGGDTQYF
TRBJ1-2 | TRBV18 | 16 | CASSPLDQTSNYGYTF
TRBJ2-1 | TRBV5-1 | 15 | CASSSRGDGANEQFF
TRBJ1-5 | TRBV7-2 | 15 | CASSFAQGDNQPQHF
TRBJ1-6 | TRBV3-1 | 16 | CASSQAGTGGDSPLHF
TRBJ2-1 | TRBV7-3 | 16 | CASSPAGGATYNEQFF
TRBJ2-1 | TRBV7-2 | 12 | CASSLRSGEQFF
TRBJ2-2 | TRBV24-1 | 12 | CATSAGAGELFF
TRBJ1-1 | TRBV12-3/TRBV12-4 | 15 | CASSFMLSGGVGAFF
TRBJ1-1 | TRBV29-1 | 14 | CSVHFGGLNTEAFF
TRBJ1-3 | TRBV7-2 | 14 | CASSFRFSGNTIYF
TRBJ2-7 | TRBV7-6 | 15 | CASSSAAGLSYEQYF
TRBJ2-5 | TRBV12-3/TRBV12-4 | 13 | CASKLNGKETQYF
TRBJ2-3 | TRBV20-1 | 16 | CSAREGLAHSTDTQYF
TRBJ2-5 | TRBV28 | 15 | CASSPSGLAVFTQYF
TRBJ2-1 | TRBV7-2 | 15 | CASGLRQGSYNEQFF
TRBJ1-3 | TRBV9 | 14 | CASSVASLGNTIYF
TRBJ2-7 | TRBV4-3 | 14 | CASSQAGRDYEQYF
TRBJ2-4 | TRBV4-3 | 19 | CASSQLLAGGFLAKNIQYF
TRBJ2-3 | TRBV27 | 15 | CASSPRGSGFGTQYF
TRBJ2-7 | TRBV5-4 | 15 | CASSPRTGGSYEQYF
TRBJ1-3 | TRBV4-3 | 14 | CASSQVGLGNTIYF
TRBJ2-5 | TRBV10-3 | 14 | CAISGQLAEETQYF
TRBJ2-5 | TRBV20-1 | 15 | CSARKGGTSKETQYF
TRBJ2-1 | TRBV12-3/TRBV12-4 | 18 | CASRLQGVGVVWYNEQFF
TRBJ2-5 | TRBV7-2 | 16 | CASSPTKRKSGETQYF